Shown below are 7 T cell receptor beta chains from a single sample sequenced in a study of identical twins. Each CDR3 protein is one row after TCRdb ran MiXCR on the 5' RACE reads. This sample has 1.5 million to 2 million distinct CDR3 sequences, with around a third found just once. Sequenced sample: cord blood. These receptors were obtained from a newborn girl in good health.

This clonotype was seen a handful of times. The chain uses TRBV6-5 and TRBJ2-3; no reliable D call. Trimming left V 4 bases short and J 6 bases short, with 8 bases between. The CDR3 is 12 amino acids. Per germline, CDR1 MNHEY and CDR2 SVGAGI. The CDR3 here is CASSSKADTQYF. The CDR3 DNA sequence: TGTGCCAGCAGTTCGAAAGCGGATACGCAGTATTTT.

The chain recombines TRBV12-3 or TRBV12-4 with TRBJ2-1, with a tentative D call TRBD2 (5 bases). This CDR3 has 13 residues. The germline V and J ends were trimmed by 6 bases and 12 bases, with 18 bases remaining between them. The CDR3 reads CASSSGGPDTQFF. The CDR3 DNA is TGTGCCAGCAGCAGCGGCGGCCCAGATACGCAGTTCTTC.

This clonotype appeared many times. The chain carries TRBV27 and TRBJ2-7, with D tentatively TRBD2 (6 bases). From germline, CDR1 is MNHEY and CDR2 SMNVEV (reference sequence). The V and J ends lost 6 bases and 3 bases respectively, with 15 bases between them. This CDR3 has 14 residues. As DNA, the CDR3 is TGTGCCAGCAGGAAAGGGACTTCTCTCTACGAGCAGTACTTC. Residues: CASRKGTSLYEQYF.

This clonotype appeared a few times. This chain joins TRBV12-3 or TRBV12-4 and TRBJ2-7, with a weak D call TRBD2 (6 bases). The DNA end lines up better with TRBJ2-5; the J call may be wrong. This CDR3 comprises 18 residues. CDR3 bases: TGTGCCAGCAGCCAAGGAGGGTTAAAGACAGTGGGCAAGGGGACCCAGTACTTC. Translated: CASSQGGLKTVGKGTQYF.

This clonotype was recorded at least ten times. The J gene is TRBJ2-4, the V gene TRBV6-2 or TRBV6-3; D is perhaps TRBD2 (6 bases). This CDR3 has 16 amino acids. V was pared by 2 bases and J by 0 bases, with 11 bases between. Germline assignment: CDR1 MNHEY and CDR2 SVGEGT. This CDR3 reads CASSYPGALAKNIQYF. DNA for the CDR3: TGTGCCAGCAGTTACCCGGGAGCGCTAGCCAAAAACATTCAGTACTTC.

V and J are TRBV5-6 and TRBJ1-1; maybe TRBD1 (6 bases). The CDR3 has 15 residues. V was pared by 4 bases and J by 1 base, with 14 bases between. In germline, CDR1 is SGHDT, CDR2 YYEEEE. CDR3 in amino acids: CASSPGLGANTEAFF. For the CDR3, the DNA is TGTGCCAGCAGCCCAGGACTGGGGGCGAACACTGAAGCTTTCTTT. Full variable domain (remainder filled in from reference TRBV5-6 and TRBJ1-1): DAGVTQSPTHLIKTRGQQVTLRCSPKSGHDTVSWYQQALGQGPQFIFQYYEEEERQRGNFPDRFSGHQFPNYSSELNVNALLLGDSALYLCASSPGLGANTEAFFGQGTRLTVV.

The CDR3 DNA follows: TGCAGTGCTAGCGGGGGGGCCAGTAATTATGAGCAGTTCTTC. Amino acids: CSASGGASNYEQFF. This chain links TRBV20-1 with TRBJ2-1; 8 nucleotides align to TRBD2. The V segment lost 3 bases and the J segment 8 bases; nucleotides outside the gene matches: 9. This CDR3 spans 14 amino acids. Looked up from germline, CDR1 is DFQATT and CDR2 is SNEGSKA (reference sequence).